This TCR beta chain emerged from a study of T cells and Merkel cell carcinoma outcomes. Study results and limitations: Reportedly, T-cell repertoire with density predicts Merkel cell carcinoma outcomes.

This clone showed up just once. The antigen is unknown. The CDR3 is 12 amino acids. V was shortened by 2 bases and J by 2 bases, with 4 bases between the two germline ends. Per germline, CDR1 SNHLY and CDR2 FYNNEI. Method: immunoSEQ multiplex PCR; TCRdb's copy keeps in-frame clones and lacks some. The repertoire has 15,000 to 19,000 clones, over 70% of them found once; the top ten carry approximately 8%. This clonotype originated in a human donor with Merkel cell carcinoma. The chain recombines TRBV2 with TRBJ2-7; no clear D gene. Sequencing input: tumor tissue from Merkel cell carcinoma. The CDR3 sequence: CASSETTYEQYF. CDR3 in DNA: TGTGCCAGCAGTGAAACCACCTACGAGCAGTACTTC.